The source of this T cell receptor (beta chain) is a study of a mutant IDH1 vaccine in newly diagnosed glioma. Study-level background: Males made up approximately 60% and females approximately 38% of treated patients, whose mean age was approximately 44 years.

For this clone: Its antigen is not known.

Germline loops: CDR1 SGHVS, CDR2 FQNEAQ. This CDR3 comprises 16 residues. The V segment lost 4 bases and the J segment 5 bases; nucleotides outside the gene matches: 11. Method: immunoSEQ multiplex PCR; TCRdb's copy keeps in-frame clones and lacks some. Here the sample spans under 70,000 clones, about 80% being singletons. Sample time point: week 5, during vaccination. The investigators gave 300 ug of mutant IDH1 20-mer peptide in each vaccine dose, together with topical imiquimod. The rearrangement joins TRBV7-8 to TRBJ2-1, with 7 bases fitting TRBD2. The specimen comprised PBMCs, sampled from a glioma patient whose treatment included an IDH1 peptide vaccine. The receptor comes from a man aged 25-45 years with glioma. The CDR3 DNA follows: TGTGCCAGCAGCTCGGATCGGGCTAGCGGAAACAATGAGCAGTTCTTC. It encodes CASSSDRASGNNEQFF.